These 28 T cell receptor beta chains were all obtained from the same sample, sequenced in a study of shared clonotypes between healthy human individuals (dated by TCRdb to 2019 to 2021). Libraries came from the immunoSEQ multiplex PCR assay. TCRdb took this table from immuneACCESS and kept in-frame rearrangements with V and J called. Such tables lack part of the clones; where checked against another copy, unresolved V genes explain under half of the gap, and the rest is unexplained. The sample includes roughly 500,000 clones, with about 72% observed a single time. 12% of the sample is held by the ten biggest clonotypes. The sequenced sample was PBMCs. These receptors were taken from a woman aged 40 to 50 in good health. Some clones in this sample may be carry-over from other donors' samples.

The chain recombines TRBV25-1 with TRBJ1-2; unclear D gene. CDR1 and CDR2 (germline): MGHDK, SYGVNS. V lost 2 bases, J lost 3 bases, and 13 bases lay in between. The CDR3 runs to 15 residues. The CDR3 coding sequence is TGTGCCAGCAGTGAAGGAGACCCGGCGTACTATGGCTACACCTTC. Protein product: CASSEGDPAYYGYTF.

The rearrangement uses TRBV7-2 and TRBJ2-1, with TRBD1 matching over 9 bases. Germline CDR1 is SGHTA and CDR2 is FQGNSA. The length of the CDR3 is 15 residues. Trimming removed 5 bases from V and 6 bases from J; junction bases left unmatched: 8. Written as DNA, the CDR3 is TGTGCCAGCAGCAACCGACAGGGGGGTTCCAATGAGCAGTTCTTC. This translates into CASSNRQGGSNEQFF.

A note on this clone: This likely reflects a read error, since a far larger clone is one base away. This rearrangement joins TRBV30 to TRBJ2-7; no definite D call. Trimming took off 5 bases at V and 3 bases at J, with 11 bases between the two ends. The CDR3 spans 12 residues. Germline CDR1 GTSNPN, CDR2 SVGIG (reference sequence). CDR3 nucleotides: TGTGCCTGGCCGCAGGACCGCTACGAGCAGTACTTC. It translates to CAWPQDRYEQYF.

The CDR3, as DNA: TGTGCCAGCAGCTTGAGGCTAGCGGGATCGGCAGATACGCAGTATTTT. It specifies CASSLRLAGSADTQYF. This rearrangement joins TRBV5-4 to TRBJ2-3; 9 bases are a match to TRBD2. The CDR3 is 16 residues long. Trimming at V came to 1 base and at J to 4 bases, leaving 7 bases not matched to a gene. Germline loops: CDR1 SGHNT, CDR2 YYREEE (reference sequence).

In this sample, this clone turned up a few times. This chain uses TRBV28 with TRBJ2-7; the D gene could be TRBD1 or TRBD2 (6 bases each). The CDR3 runs to 17 residues. CDR1 and CDR2 from the germline V gene are MDHEN and SYDVKM. Trimming shortened V by 3 bases and J by 4 bases, and 22 bases separated the two germline ends. CDR3 nucleotides: TGTGCCAGCAGTTTCTCTCCTTGGGGGGCCGGAGGGTACGAGCAGTACTTC. It specifies CASSFSPWGAGGYEQYF.

This clone was counted only a few times. The V and J genes are TRBV27 and TRBJ1-5; TRBD1 might be the D (6 bases). The V gene lost 8 bases and the J gene lost 7 bases, with 18 bases spanning the gap. Germline values: CDR1 MNHEY, CDR2 SMNVEV (reference sequence). The CDR3 covers 14 residues. The CDR3 here is CASYSRGWWQPQHF. The CDR3 region has the DNA TGTGCCAGCTATTCCAGGGGTTGGTGGCAGCCCCAGCATTTT.

V gene TRBV5-4 combines with J gene TRBJ2-7; D is tentatively TRBD1 or TRBD2 (5 bases each). Germline CDR1 reads SGHNT; CDR2 reads YYREEE (reference sequence). The CDR3 spans 16 residues. Trimming pared 1 base from V and 3 bases from J, leaving 17 bases between. Here the CDR3 reads CASSLPGAGTGYEQYF. DNA for the CDR3: TGTGCCAGCAGCTTGCCCGGGGCGGGCACGGGCTACGAGCAGTACTTC.

This clone was counted a few times. The V gene is TRBV27, the J gene TRBJ2-5; weak D call: TRBD2 (6 bases). V lost 4 bases to trimming and J lost 4 bases, with 13 bases between them. The CDR3 spans 14 residues. The germline CDR1 and CDR2 sequences are MNHEY and SMNVEV (reference sequence). The CDR3 coding sequence is TGTGCCAGCAGTTCCTTAGCGGCCCGAGAGACCCAGTACTTC. Its protein product is CASSSLAARETQYF.

The CDR3 protein is CASSGGTGGGGYTF. Written as DNA, the CDR3 is TGCGCCAGCAGCGGCGGGACAGGGGGCGGCGGCTACACCTTC. The rearrangement joins TRBV5-1 to TRBJ1-2; TRBD1 matches 12 bases. The CDR3 consists of 14 residues. From germline, CDR1 is SGHRS and CDR2 YFSETQ. V trimming: 4 bases; J trimming: 8 bases; junction bases outside the gene matches: 6.

The CDR3 is CASRDRRDRGYEQYF. In DNA, the CDR3 is TGTGCCAGCAGGGATCGTCGGGACAGGGGCTACGAGCAGTACTTC. The chain carries TRBV2 and TRBJ2-5; TRBD1 matches 10 bases. The J call is in doubt because the DNA end fits TRBJ2-7 better. The V gene's germline CDR1 is SNHLY and CDR2 FYNNEI. The CDR3 covers 15 residues.

J is TRBJ2-3 and V is TRBV5-5; 8 nucleotides agree with TRBD2. CDR3 length equals 14 residues. CDR1 and CDR2 (germline): SGHKS, YYEKEE (reference sequence). J was trimmed by 4 bases and V by 4 bases; bases with no gene match: 5. CDR3 loop: CASSTGLDPDTQYF. In DNA, the CDR3 is TGTGCCAGCAGCACGGGACTAGATCCAGATACGCAGTATTTT.

The V call is TRBV6-1, the J call TRBJ1-2, with 8 positions matching TRBD1. V was clipped by 2 bases and J by 4 bases; unmatched bases: 3. CDR3 length equals 14 residues. CDR1 and CDR2 from the germline V gene are MNHNS and SASEGT. The CDR3 reads CASSEFTGGYGYTF. In DNA, the CDR3 is TGTGCCAGCAGTGAATTTACAGGGGGCTATGGCTACACCTTC.

The chain carries TRBV19 and TRBJ2-2; no clear D. CDR3 length equals 18 residues. Between the trimmed V and J ends, which lost 7 bases and 0 bases, there was a span of 21 bases. The germline gives CDR1 LNHDA, CDR2 SQIVND (reference sequence). As DNA, the CDR3 is TGTGCCAGTACTCTATATCTGGGTTCCCTCGCGAACACCGGGGAGCTGTTTTTT. Protein: CASTLYLGSLANTGELFF. Drawing the rest from reference TRBV19 and TRBJ2-2, the complete variable domain is DGGITQSPKYLFRKEGQNVTLSCEQNLNHDAMYWYRQDPGQGLRLIYYSQIVNDFQKGDIAEGYSVSREKKESFPLTVTSAQKNPTAFYLCASTLYLGSLANTGELFFGEGSRLTVL.

This clone was seen many times. The chain couples TRBV6-5 to TRBJ2-5; unclear D gene. This CDR3 has 14 amino acids. V gave up 2 bases and J gave up 5 bases, with 12 bases separating them. Germline CDR1 is MNHEY and CDR2 is SVGAGI. The CDR3 loop reads CASSYQSGRETQYF. For the CDR3, the DNA is TGTGCCAGCAGTTACCAGTCCGGGCGCGAGACCCAGTACTTC.

In DNA form, the CDR3 reads TGTGCCAGCAGCCTCGAGGCTAGCGGAGGCTACAATGAGCAGTTCTTC. This gives the protein CASSLEASGGYNEQFF. V and J are TRBV4-2 and TRBJ2-1; 7 positions match TRBD2. Germline V gives CDR1 LGHNA, CDR2 YNFKEQ. Trimming cost V 4 bases and J 3 bases; bases outside gene matches: 9. The CDR3 has 16 residues.

The rearrangement joins TRBV18 to TRBJ2-7; 8 nucleotides line up with TRBD1. V was pared by 4 bases and J by 0 bases, with 8 bases of the junction left unmatched. The germline CDR1 and CDR2 sequences are KGHSH and LQKENI. CDR3 length: 16 amino acids. The CDR3 coding sequence is TGTGCCAGCTCACTGGCGGGGACAGGAGCCTCCTACGAGCAGTACTTC. It yields the protein CASSLAGTGASYEQYF.

The chain uses TRBV7-2 and TRBJ1-1, with a tentative D call TRBD1 (6 bases). The V gene lost 4 bases and the J gene lost 3 bases, with 9 bases spanning the gap. CDR1 and CDR2 from the germline V gene are SGHTA and FQGNSA. The CDR3 is made up of 13 amino acids. CDR3 nucleotides: TGTGCCAGCAGCTCACAGGGTTACACTGAAGCTTTCTTT. The encoded protein is CASSSQGYTEAFF.

The chain carries TRBV2 and TRBJ2-1, with 9 bases matching TRBD2. The J segment lost 7 bases and the V segment lost 10 bases, leaving 8 bases of the junction unmatched. CDR1 is SNHLY, CDR2 FYNNEI, per germline. CDR3 size: 13 residues. Here the CDR3 DNA reads TGTGCCACGGGAGCGGGAGGATGGAATGAGCAGTTCTTC. Encoded protein: CATGAGGWNEQFF.

V usage is TRBV19 and J usage is TRBJ1-1; D is uncertain. The germline V gene has CDR1 LNHDA and CDR2 SQIVND (reference sequence). The CDR3 is 17 residues long. Trimming removed 0 bases from V and 0 bases from J, with 14 bases in between. Here the CDR3 reads CASSIDQAYALNTEAFF. The CDR3 nucleotides read TGTGCCAGTAGTATAGATCAGGCTTACGCGTTGAACACTGAAGCTTTCTTT.

The chain uses TRBV5-1 and TRBJ2-2; D possibly uses TRBD1 or TRBD2 (6 bases each). Trimming stripped 4 bases from V and 0 bases from J, with 19 bases between. Germline V gene data show CDR1 as SGHRS and CDR2 as YFSETQ. CDR3 length: 18 residues. In DNA form, the CDR3 reads TGCGCCAGCAGCGAAGGGGGACTGCGTTACGCGAACACCGGGGAGCTGTTTTTT. This sequence encodes CASSEGGLRYANTGELFF.

The rearrangement links TRBV2 to TRBJ2-1; D is unclear. This CDR3 has 14 amino acids. With 7 bases removed from V and 0 bases from J, the gap between germline ends came to 10 bases. CDR1 and CDR2 from the germline V gene are SNHLY and FYNNEI. The CDR3 nucleotides read TGTGCCAGCATCGGCAGGAGCTCCTACAATGAGCAGTTCTTC. Its translation is CASIGRSSYNEQFF.

This chain links TRBV10-2 with TRBJ2-7; D is unresolved. The CDR3 is 12 amino acids. V lost 2 bases and J 6 bases, leaving 8 bases between the germline ends. Per the germline V gene, CDR1 is WSHSY and CDR2 is SAAADI. CDR3 DNA sequence: TGCGCCAGCAGTGAGGGTATAGGCGAGCAGTACTTC. Encoded protein: CASSEGIGEQYF.

This clone appeared many times. DNA of the CDR3: TGTGCCAGCAGCGTAGAAGGTGGACTCCGAGAGGGCGGGGAGCTGTTTTTT. Protein product: CASSVEGGLREGGELFF. The V gene is TRBV9, the J gene TRBJ2-2, with D perhaps matching TRBD2 (5 bases). V gave up 0 bases and J gave up 7 bases, with 19 bases separating them. Germline V gene lookup returns CDR1 SGDLS and CDR2 YYNGEE. The CDR3 runs to 17 residues.

The V gene is TRBV25-1, the J gene TRBJ2-3; D remains ambiguous. CDR3 length: 13 residues. Trimming removed 6 bases from V and 5 bases from J, with 12 bases in between. Germline values: CDR1 MGHDK, CDR2 SYGVNS. In DNA, the CDR3 is TGTGCCAGCAGGGCAGCCCGAGGAGATACGCAGTATTTT. Protein sequence: CASRAARGDTQYF.

This clone was counted between two and nine times. The chain employs TRBV4-1 and TRBJ2-5; TRBD2 aligns across 7 bases. There are 17 residues in the CDR3. With V trimmed by 0 bases and J by 5 bases, 12 bases remained unmatched. In germline, CDR1 is MGHRA, CDR2 YSYEKL. The CDR3 here is CASSQDPSGEGRETQYF. The CDR3 DNA reads TGCGCCAGCAGCCAAGATCCCAGCGGGGAGGGGCGGGAGACCCAGTACTTC.

The chain has TRBV2 and TRBJ1-6; the match to TRBD1 covers 7 bases. V was pared by 8 bases and J by 7 bases, with 8 bases of the junction left unmatched. Per the germline V gene, CDR1 is SNHLY and CDR2 is FYNNEI. The CDR3 extends over 14 amino acids. The CDR3 coding sequence is TGTGCCAGCTCCCAGGGGGGTTGGAATTCACCCCTCCACTTT. Its translation: CASSQGGWNSPLHF.

This chain joins TRBV4-2 and TRBJ1-2; 7 nucleotides agree with TRBD1. With 4 bases clipped from V and 4 bases from J, the junction kept 6 bases outside the gene matches. The CDR3 is 14 residues long. CDR1 and CDR2 (germline): LGHNA, YNFKEQ. CDR3 sequence (DNA): TGTGCCAGCAGCCTAGGGGAGGGGGCCTATGGCTACACCTTC. Amino acids: CASSLGEGAYGYTF.

The chain uses TRBV6-6 and TRBJ2-7; D possibly corresponds to TRBD1 (5 bases). This CDR3 contains 12 residues. Trimming pared 6 bases from V and 0 bases from J, leaving 6 bases between. Looked up from germline, CDR1 is MNHNY and CDR2 is SVGAGI (reference sequence). CDR3: CASRDSSYEQYF. The CDR3 bases are TGTGCCAGCAGAGACAGCTCCTACGAGCAGTACTTC.